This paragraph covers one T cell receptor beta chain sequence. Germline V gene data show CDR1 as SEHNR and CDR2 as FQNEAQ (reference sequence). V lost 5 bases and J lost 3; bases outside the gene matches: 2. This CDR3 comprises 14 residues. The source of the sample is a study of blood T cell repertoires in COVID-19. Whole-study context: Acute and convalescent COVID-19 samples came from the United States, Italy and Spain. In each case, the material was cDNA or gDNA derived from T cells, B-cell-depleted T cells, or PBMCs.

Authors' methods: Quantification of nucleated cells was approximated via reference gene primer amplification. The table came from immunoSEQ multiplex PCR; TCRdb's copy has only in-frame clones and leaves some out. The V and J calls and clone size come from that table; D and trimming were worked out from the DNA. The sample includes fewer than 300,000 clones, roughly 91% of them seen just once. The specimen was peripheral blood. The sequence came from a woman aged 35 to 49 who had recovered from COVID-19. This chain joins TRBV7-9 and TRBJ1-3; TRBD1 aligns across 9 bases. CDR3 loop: CASSPTGGGNTIYF. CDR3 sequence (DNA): TGTGCCAGCAGCCCGACAGGGGGTGGAAACACCATATATTTT.